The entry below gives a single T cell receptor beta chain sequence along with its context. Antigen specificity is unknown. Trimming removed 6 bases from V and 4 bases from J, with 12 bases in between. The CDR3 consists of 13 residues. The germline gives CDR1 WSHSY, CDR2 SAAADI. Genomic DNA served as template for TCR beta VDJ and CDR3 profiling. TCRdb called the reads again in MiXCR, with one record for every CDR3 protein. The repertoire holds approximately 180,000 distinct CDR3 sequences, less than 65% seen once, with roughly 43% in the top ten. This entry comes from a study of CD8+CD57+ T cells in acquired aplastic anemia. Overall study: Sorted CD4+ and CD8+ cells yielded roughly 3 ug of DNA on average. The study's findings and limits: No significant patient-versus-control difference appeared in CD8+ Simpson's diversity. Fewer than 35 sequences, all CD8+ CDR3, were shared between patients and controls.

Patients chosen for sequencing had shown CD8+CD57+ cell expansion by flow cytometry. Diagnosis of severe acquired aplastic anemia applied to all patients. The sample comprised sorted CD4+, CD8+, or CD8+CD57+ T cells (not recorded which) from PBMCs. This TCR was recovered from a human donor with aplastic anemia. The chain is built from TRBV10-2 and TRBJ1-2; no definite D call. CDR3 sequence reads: CASRETGIYGYTF. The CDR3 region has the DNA TGCGCCAGCAGGGAGACCGGTATCTATGGCTACACCTTC.